This T cell receptor (beta chain) was sequenced in a study of beta chain features in type 1 diabetes. Comment on this clone: Different DNA sequences within this sample yield the same CDR3.

Every isolated RNA sample was fully reverse transcribed, so sequencing captured expressed TCRB transcripts. Here immunoSEQ multiplex PCR was the method, and the copy in TCRdb shows in-frame clones only, minus some. The sample contains some 250,000 clones, about 30% of which appear only once. The CDR3 has 16 residues. Looked up from germline, CDR1 is SQVTM and CDR2 is ANQGSEA. The junction had 10 bases not matched to a gene; V was cut back by 1 base and J by 4 bases. The specimen was central memory CD4+ T cells from blood. The TCR sequence derives from a man aged 30-40 years in good health. This chain uses TRBV29-1 with TRBJ2-1; 7 nucleotides match TRBD1. CDR3 sequence (DNA): TGCAGCGTTGAAGGATACAGGGGCCTGCCTTACAATGAGCAGTTCTTC. Protein product: CSVEGYRGLPYNEQFF.